One sample yielded the 15 T cell receptor beta chains listed below, sequenced in a study of post-analysis software for immune sequencing data. Points from the study as a whole: About five TRBV segments, including TRBV5-6, TRBV5-1 and TRBV20-1, were more frequent in patients than controls.

The antigens for these receptors are not known. Presence of unique molecular identifiers characterized the TCR beta cDNA libraries. Each CDR3 protein is one row after TCRdb ran MiXCR on the PCR reads. The sample has around 700,000 distinct CDR3 sequences; approximately 59% are singletons. Sequencing used blood. All receptors derive from a girl aged 2 to 10 with multiple sclerosis.

This clonotype was recorded a few times. The J gene is TRBJ2-3, the V gene TRBV29-1; 10 nucleotides agree with TRBD2. Trimming took 2 bases from V and 5 from J; bases not matched to a gene: 4. The CDR3 runs to 14 residues. Germline lookup yields CDR1 SQVTM and CDR2 ANQGSEA. The CDR3 here is CSVELAGAGDTQYF. The CDR3 region has the DNA TGCAGCGTTGAACTAGCGGGAGCTGGAGATACGCAGTATTTT.

The V gene is TRBV12-3 or TRBV12-4, the J gene TRBJ2-7; D is tentatively TRBD1 or TRBD2 (5 bases each). V dropped 7 bases and J dropped 2 bases, with 15 bases sitting between them. The CDR3 runs 14 residues. The CDR3, as DNA: TGTGCCAGCACAATAGGGGACCTGACCTACGAGCAGTACTTC. Residues: CASTIGDLTYEQYF.

The chain employs TRBV20-1 and TRBJ1-3, with 7 bases matching TRBD1. The CDR3 is 15 residues long. V gave up 2 bases and J gave up 5 bases; unmatched junction bases: 9. Germline CDR1 and CDR2: DFQATT and SNEGSKA (reference sequence). CDR3 nucleotides: TGCAGTGCTAGACTCCCGGGGACAGATAGAAACACCATATATTTT. Its translation is CSARLPGTDRNTIYF.

CDR3 protein: CASSLSAFEAFF. The DNA for the CDR3 is TGTGCCAGCAGCTTATCAGCTTTTGAAGCTTTCTTT. This sequence joins TRBV13 and TRBJ1-1; D is unclear. Germline V lookup: CDR1 PRHDT, CDR2 FYEKMQ (reference sequence). This CDR3 is 12 amino acids long. The V gene lost 2 bases and the J gene lost 7 bases, with 8 bases spanning the gap.

This clonotype has only a few counts. J is TRBJ2-3 and V is TRBV20-1; possibly TRBD1 for D (5 bases). Germline V lookup: CDR1 DFQATT, CDR2 SNEGSKA (reference sequence). The length of the CDR3 is 13 residues. Trimming took off 7 bases at V and 2 bases at J, with 13 bases between the two ends. The CDR3 nucleotides read TGCAGTGTGGAAGACAGCTTCACAGATACGCAGTATTTT. This codes for CSVEDSFTDTQYF.

This clonotype was seen only a few times. The chain combines TRBV12-3 or TRBV12-4 with TRBJ2-3; 11 bases match TRBD2. The CDR3 spans 16 residues. Trimming took 3 bases from V and 2 from J; bases not matched to a gene: 4. Here the CDR3 reads CASSLGLAEDTDTQYF. CDR3 in DNA: TGTGCCAGCAGTTTGGGACTAGCGGAAGACACAGATACGCAGTATTTT.

The J gene is TRBJ2-2, the V gene TRBV6-2 or TRBV6-3, with D hard to call. V shed 6 bases and J shed 5 bases, with 10 bases lying between them. CDR1 and CDR2 from the germline V gene are MNHEY and SVGEGT. The CDR3 loop spans 13 amino acids. CDR3 DNA: TGTGCCAGCAGCCCATACCAAACCGGGGAGCTGTTTTTT. This encodes CASSPYQTGELFF.

The J gene is TRBJ1-5, the V gene TRBV6-5; tentatively, D is TRBD1 (5 bases). The CDR3 loop spans 15 amino acids. The germline V gene encodes CDR1 MNHEY and CDR2 SVGAGI. V lost 5 bases to trimming and J lost 6 bases, with 17 bases between them. CDR3 DNA: TGTGCCAGCAGTCAATGGAGGGGCGGGCGTCAGCCCCAGCATTTT. Amino acids: CASSQWRGGRQPQHF.

Written as DNA, the CDR3 is TGCAGTGCCGAGTCGGGAGCGGGAGGAGCAGATACGCAGTATTTT. Its protein product is CSAESGAGGADTQYF. This chain links TRBV20-1 with TRBJ2-3; the match to TRBD2 covers 9 bases. The CDR3 covers 15 residues. The J segment lost 4 bases and the V segment lost 6 bases, leaving 11 bases of the junction unmatched. Germline V gene lookup returns CDR1 DFQATT and CDR2 SNEGSKA (reference sequence).

This clonotype was seen only a few times. Relative to the germline gene, one junction end is altered; a read error may explain this. The chain uses TRBV5-1 and TRBJ2-7; D uncertain. Germline V gives CDR1 SGHRS, CDR2 YFSETQ. The CDR3 length is 13 residues. DNA of the CDR3: TGTGCCAGCAGCTTAGACACCCCCTACGAGCAGTACTTC. This codes for CASSLDTPYEQYF.

V gene TRBV7-2 combines with J gene TRBJ2-1, with 9 positions matching TRBD2. Germline CDR1 is SGHTA and CDR2 is FQGNSA. The CDR3 has 15 residues. Unmatched junction bases numbered 10, after V lost 3 bases and J lost 10 bases. The CDR3 spells CASSFRLAGSLEQFF. CDR3 in DNA: TGTGCCAGCAGCTTTCGGCTAGCGGGATCCCTGGAGCAGTTCTTC.

This chain joins TRBV6-5 and TRBJ2-7; 7 bases fit TRBD1. Germline V gene lookup returns CDR1 MNHEY and CDR2 SVGAGI. This CDR3 spans 16 amino acids. V gave up 1 base and J gave up 2 bases; unmatched junction bases: 8. CDR3 amino acids: CASSYWTGDSPYEQYF. The CDR3 DNA reads TGTGCCAGCAGTTACTGGACCGGGGACAGTCCCTACGAGCAGTACTTC.

CDR3 nucleotides: TGTGCCAGCACGCAAGGCGGTTTGTACTACGGGCAGTACTTC. This codes for CASTQGGLYYGQYF. The J gene is TRBJ2-4, the V gene TRBV12-3 or TRBV12-4; D uncertain. This CDR3 spans 14 amino acids. Trimming pared 7 bases from V and 13 bases from J, leaving 23 bases between.

The J gene is TRBJ2-2, the V gene TRBV3-1, with D maybe TRBD2 (6 bases). The CDR3 is made up of 17 amino acids. Germline V CDR1 and CDR2: LGHDT, YNNKEL (reference sequence). Trimming shortened V by 1 base and J by 2 bases, and 14 bases separated the two germline ends. CDR3 sequence reads: CASSQGFPGLNTGELFF. In nucleotides, the CDR3 is TGTGCCAGCAGCCAAGGCTTTCCGGGACTCAACACCGGGGAGCTGTTTTTT.

V is TRBV7-9 and J is TRBJ2-1, with 10 bases identical to TRBD2. The CDR3 extends over 17 amino acids. Germline assignment: CDR1 SEHNR and CDR2 FQNEAQ (reference sequence). Unmatched junction bases numbered 12, after V lost 1 base and J lost 9 bases. CDR3 bases: TGTGCCAGCAGCTTAGTCGGGACTAGCGAGGGAGAAGGTGAGCAGTTCTTC. It specifies CASSLVGTSEGEGEQFF. Full variable domain (missing parts from reference TRBV7-9 and TRBJ2-1): DTGVSQNPRHKITKRGQNVTFRCDPISEHNRLYWYRQTLGQGPEFLTYFQNEAQLEKSRLLSDRFSAERPKGSFSTLEIQRTEQGDSAMYLCASSLVGTSEGEGEQFFGPGTRLTVL.